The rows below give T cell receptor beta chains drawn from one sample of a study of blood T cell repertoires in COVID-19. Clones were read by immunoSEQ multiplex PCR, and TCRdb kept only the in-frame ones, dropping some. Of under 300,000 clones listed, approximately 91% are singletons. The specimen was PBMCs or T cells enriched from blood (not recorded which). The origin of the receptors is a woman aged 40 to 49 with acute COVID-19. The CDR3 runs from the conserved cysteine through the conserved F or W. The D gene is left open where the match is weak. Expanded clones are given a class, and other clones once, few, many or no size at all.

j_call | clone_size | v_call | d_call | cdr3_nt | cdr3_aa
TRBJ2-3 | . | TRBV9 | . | TGTGCCAGCAGCGTTCTTTCTAGCACAGATACGCAGTATTTT | CASSVLSSTDTQYF
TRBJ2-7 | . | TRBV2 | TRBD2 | TGTGCCAGCGAGCGGGGGGCCTCCTACTCCTACGAGCAGTACTTC | CASERGASYSYEQYF
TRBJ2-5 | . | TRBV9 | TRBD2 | TGTGCCAGCAGCGTAGGGACTAGCGGGCAAGAGACCCAGTACTTC | CASSVGTSGQETQYF
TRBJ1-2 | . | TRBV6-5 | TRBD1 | TGTGCCAGCAGAAGGGACAGCCTAAACTATGGCTACACCTTC | CASRRDSLNYGYTF
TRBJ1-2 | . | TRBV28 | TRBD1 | TGTGCCAGCAGGCGGACAGGGTTTAACTATGGCTACACCTTC | CASRRTGFNYGYTF
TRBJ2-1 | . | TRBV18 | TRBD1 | TGTGCCAGCTCACGGCCGACAGGGGATGGTAATGAGCAGTTCTTC | CASSRPTGDGNEQFF
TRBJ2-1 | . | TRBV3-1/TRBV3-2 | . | TGTGCCAGCAGCTATGGGGCGAGCTTGGGTGAGCAGTTCTTC | CASSYGASLGEQFF
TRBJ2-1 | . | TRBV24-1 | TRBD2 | TGTGCCACCAGTGATTTCGGGGGGGTGGTCCAGAGCTCCTACAATGAGCAGTTCTTC | CATSDFGGVVQSSYNEQFF
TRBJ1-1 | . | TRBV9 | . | TGTGCCAGCAGCGTAGTAGTTGGTGGGAACACTGAAGCTTTCTTT | CASSVVVGGNTEAFF
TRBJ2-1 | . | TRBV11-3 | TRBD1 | TGTGCCAGCAGCCCCAGGGGGCACTACAATGAGCAGTTCTTC | CASSPRGHYNEQFF
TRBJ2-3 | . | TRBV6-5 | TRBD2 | TGTGCCAGCAGTTACGGGACTAGCGGCACAGATACGCAGTATTTT | CASSYGTSGTDTQYF
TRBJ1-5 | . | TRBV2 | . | TGTGCCAGCAGCCTTGACAAGTTCCAGCCCCAGCATTTT | CASSLDKFQPQHF
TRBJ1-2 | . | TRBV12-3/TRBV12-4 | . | TGTGCCAGCAGTGCCGCTGGGCGTTATGGCTACACCTTC | CASSAAGRYGYTF
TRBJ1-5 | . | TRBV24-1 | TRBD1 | TGTGCCACCAGCTCGACAGGGATCTTGCAGCCCCAGCATTTT | CATSSTGILQPQHF
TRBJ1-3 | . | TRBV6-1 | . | TGTGCCAGCAGTGAACTGCCGGGAGCCGAGTATGGAAACACCATATATTTT | CASSELPGAEYGNTIYF
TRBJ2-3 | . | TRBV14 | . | TGTGCCAGCAGTTCCGTTAGGAGGGGAGCAGATACGCAGTATTTT | CASSSVRRGADTQYF
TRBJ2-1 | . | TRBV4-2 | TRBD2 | TGTGCCAGCAGCCAATTCCCTAGCGCGGGAGGGCCTGACTACAATGAGCAGTTCTTC | CASSQFPSAGGPDYNEQFF
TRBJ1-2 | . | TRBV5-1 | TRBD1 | TGCGCCAGCAGCAACCCCGGGACAGGGGGCAGTGGCTACACCTTC | CASSNPGTGGSGYTF
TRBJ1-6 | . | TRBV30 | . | TGTGCCTGGAGGGGGGGGGCGCGAAGCTCACCCCTCCACTTT | CAWRGGARSSPLHF
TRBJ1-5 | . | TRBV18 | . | TGTGCCAGCTCACCAGGGAGGGGGAATCAGCCCCAGCATTTT | CASSPGRGNQPQHF
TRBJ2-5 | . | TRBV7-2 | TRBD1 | TGTGCCAGCAGCCCCCGACAGGGAGAGACCCAGTACTTC | CASSPRQGETQYF
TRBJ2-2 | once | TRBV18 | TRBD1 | TGTGCCAGCTCACCTATTCAGGGGGCCGGGGAGCTGTTTTTT | CASSPIQGAGELFF
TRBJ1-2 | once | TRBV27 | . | TGTGCCAGCAGTTCGTCCTGGGCCAGAGCTAACTATGGCTACACCTTC | CASSSSWARANYGYTF
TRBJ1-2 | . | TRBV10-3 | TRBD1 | TGTGCCATCAGTGAAGGGGGCGGGGGCTACACCTTC | CAISEGGGGYTF
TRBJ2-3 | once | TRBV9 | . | TGTGCCAGCAGCATACTTAGCGTCGATACGCAGTATTTT | CASSILSVDTQYF
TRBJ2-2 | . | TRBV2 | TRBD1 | TGTGCCAGCAGAGTCGACAGGGCAATTGGCGGGGAGCTGTTTTTT | CASRVDRAIGGELFF
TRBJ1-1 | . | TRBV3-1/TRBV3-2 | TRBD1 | TGTGCCAGCAGCCAAGCCTCTTGGACAGGCGCTTTCTTT | CASSQASWTGAFF
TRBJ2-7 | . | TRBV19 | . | TGTGCCAGTAGTACGGACATCTTAAAGGCCTACGAGCAGTACTTC | CASSTDILKAYEQYF
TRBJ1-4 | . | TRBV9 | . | TGTGCCAGCAGCGCAACATCGGGGGTGTCGAATGAAAAACTGTTTTTT | CASSATSGVSNEKLFF
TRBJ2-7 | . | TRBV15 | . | TGTGCCACCAGCAGACCCCCTTCCTACGAGCAGTACTTC | CATSRPPSYEQYF
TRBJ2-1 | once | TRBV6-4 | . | TGTGCCAGCAGTGACTCTAGCAGGGGTTACAATGAGCAGTTCTTC | CASSDSSRGYNEQFF
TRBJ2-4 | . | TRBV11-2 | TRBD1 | TGTGCCAGCAGCGCCCGACAGGGAGAAAACATTCAGTACTTC | CASSARQGENIQYF
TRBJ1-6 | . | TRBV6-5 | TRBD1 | TGTGCCAGCAGTACTCGACAGGGCTTCAATTCACCCCTCCACTTT | CASSTRQGFNSPLHF
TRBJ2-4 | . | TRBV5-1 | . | TGCGCCAGCAGCTTCGACAGTGTACCGAACATTCAGTACTTC | CASSFDSVPNIQYF
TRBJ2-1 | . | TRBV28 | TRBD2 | TGTGCCAGCACCTATAGCGGGGTATTCGGGAATGAGCAGTTCTTC | CASTYSGVFGNEQFF
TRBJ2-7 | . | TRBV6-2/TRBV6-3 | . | TGTGCCAGCAGTTACTCGGAGGAATACGAGCAGTACTTC | CASSYSEEYEQYF
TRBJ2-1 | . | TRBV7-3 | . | TGTGCCAGCAGCTGGGGACAACCAAACAATGAGCAGTTCTTC | CASSWGQPNNEQFF
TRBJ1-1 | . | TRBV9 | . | TGTGCCAGCAGCGTAGGGCCCCCCACTGAAGCTTTCTTT | CASSVGPPTEAFF
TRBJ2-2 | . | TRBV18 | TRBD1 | TGTGCCAGCTCACCACCGGCGTCGGGACAGGGAACCGGGGAGCTGTTTTTT | CASSPPASGQGTGELFF
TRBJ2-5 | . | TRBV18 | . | TGTGCCAGCTCACCCATGGGGACAAAGCAAGAGACCCAGTACTTC | CASSPMGTKQETQYF
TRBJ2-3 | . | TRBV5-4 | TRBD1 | TGTGCCAGCAGCGGGGACAGGGAATATGCAGATACGCAGTATTTT | CASSGDREYADTQYF